The following is a T cell receptor (beta chain) sequence with its context. Germline V gives CDR1 DFQATT, CDR2 SNEGSKA (reference sequence). Between the trimmed V and J ends, which lost 6 bases and 2 bases, there was a span of 17 bases. The length of the CDR3 is 14 residues. Sample-barcoded 5' priming and a J-beta primer mix drove a second PCR of about 6 to 12 cycles. TCRdb processed the 5' RACE reads anew with MiXCR; each CDR3 protein has one entry. The repertoire has roughly 930,000 distinct CDR3 sequences, 48% of them found once; the top ten carry 13%. These data originate in a study of blood T cells in healthy people across ages.

The sequence came from a man aged 25-45 years in good health. Sample: blood. The chain carries TRBV20-1 and TRBJ2-7, with D unresolved. CDR3 protein: CSAPPGGVTYEQYF. The CDR3 DNA follows: TGCAGTGCCCCACCCGGCGGCGTCACCTACGAGCAGTACTTC.